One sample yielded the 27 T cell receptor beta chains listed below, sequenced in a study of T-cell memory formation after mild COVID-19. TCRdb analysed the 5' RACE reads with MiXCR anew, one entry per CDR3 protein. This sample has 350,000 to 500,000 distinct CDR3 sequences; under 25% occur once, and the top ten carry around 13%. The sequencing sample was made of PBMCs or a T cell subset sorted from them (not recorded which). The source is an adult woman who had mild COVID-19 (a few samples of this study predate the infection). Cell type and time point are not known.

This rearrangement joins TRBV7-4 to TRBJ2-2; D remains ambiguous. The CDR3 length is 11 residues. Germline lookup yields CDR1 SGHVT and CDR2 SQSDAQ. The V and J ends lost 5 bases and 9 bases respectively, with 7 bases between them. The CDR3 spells CASSRRRELFF. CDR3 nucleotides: TGTGCCAGCAGCCGCCGTAGGGAGCTGTTTTTT. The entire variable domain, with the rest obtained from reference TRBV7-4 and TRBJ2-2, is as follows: GAGVSQSPRYKVAKRGRDVALRCDSISGHVTLYWYRQTLGQGSEVLTYSQSDAQRDKSGRPSGRFSAERPERSVSTLKIQRTEQGDSAVYLCASSRRRELFFGEGSRLTVL.

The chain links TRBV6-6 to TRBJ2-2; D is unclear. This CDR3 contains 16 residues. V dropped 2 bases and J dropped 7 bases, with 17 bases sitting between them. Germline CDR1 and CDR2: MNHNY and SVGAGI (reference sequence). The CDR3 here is CASSYPPTPEDGELFF. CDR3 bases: TGTGCCAGCAGTTACCCTCCAACCCCGGAAGACGGGGAGCTGTTTTTT.

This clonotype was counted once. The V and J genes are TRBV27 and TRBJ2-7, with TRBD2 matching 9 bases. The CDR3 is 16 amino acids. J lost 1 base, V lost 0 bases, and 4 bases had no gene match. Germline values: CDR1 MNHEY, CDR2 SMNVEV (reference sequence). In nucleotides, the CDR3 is TGTGCCAGCAGTTTATCTTCTAGCGGGGTTTCCTACGAGCAGTACTTC. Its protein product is CASSLSSSGVSYEQYF.

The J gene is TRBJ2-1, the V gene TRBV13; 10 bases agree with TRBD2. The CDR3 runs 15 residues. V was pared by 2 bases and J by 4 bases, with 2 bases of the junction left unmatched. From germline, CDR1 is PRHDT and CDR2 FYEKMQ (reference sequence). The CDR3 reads CASSLRAGGYNEQFF. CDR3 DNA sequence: TGTGCCAGCAGCTTAAGAGCGGGAGGGTACAATGAGCAGTTCTTC.

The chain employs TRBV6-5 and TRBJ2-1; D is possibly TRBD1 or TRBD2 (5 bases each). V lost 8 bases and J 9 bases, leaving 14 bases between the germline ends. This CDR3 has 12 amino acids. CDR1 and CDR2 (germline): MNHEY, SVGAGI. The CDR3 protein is CASRLSGGEQFF. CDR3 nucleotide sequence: TGTGCCAGCCGCCTCTCTGGGGGTGAGCAGTTCTTC.

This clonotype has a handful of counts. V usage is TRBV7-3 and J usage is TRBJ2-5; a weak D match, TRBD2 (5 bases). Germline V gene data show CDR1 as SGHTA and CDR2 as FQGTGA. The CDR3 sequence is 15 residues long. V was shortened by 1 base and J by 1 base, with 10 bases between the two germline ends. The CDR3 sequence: CASSLRRHPQETQYF. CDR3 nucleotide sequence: TGTGCCAGCAGCTTAAGGAGGCACCCCCAAGAGACCCAGTACTTC.

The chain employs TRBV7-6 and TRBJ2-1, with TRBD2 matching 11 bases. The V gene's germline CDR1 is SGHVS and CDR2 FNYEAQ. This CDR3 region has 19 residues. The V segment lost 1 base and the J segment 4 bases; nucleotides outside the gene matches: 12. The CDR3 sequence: CASSLVPLASGGLYNEQFF. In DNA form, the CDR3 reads TGTGCCAGCAGCTTAGTTCCCTTGGCTAGCGGGGGGTTGTACAATGAGCAGTTCTTC.

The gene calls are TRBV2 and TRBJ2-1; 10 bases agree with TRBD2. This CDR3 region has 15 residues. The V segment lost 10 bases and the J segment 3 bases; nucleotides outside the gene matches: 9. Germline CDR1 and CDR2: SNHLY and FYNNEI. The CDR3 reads CANLGGLAVYNEQFF. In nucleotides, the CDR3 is TGTGCCAACCTTGGAGGACTAGCGGTCTACAATGAGCAGTTCTTC.

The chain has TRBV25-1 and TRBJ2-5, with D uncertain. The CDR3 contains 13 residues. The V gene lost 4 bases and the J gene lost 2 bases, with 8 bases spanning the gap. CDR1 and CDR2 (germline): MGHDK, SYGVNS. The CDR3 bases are TGTGCCAGCAGTGGGTGGGGACAAGAGACCCAGTACTTC. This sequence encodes CASSGWGQETQYF.

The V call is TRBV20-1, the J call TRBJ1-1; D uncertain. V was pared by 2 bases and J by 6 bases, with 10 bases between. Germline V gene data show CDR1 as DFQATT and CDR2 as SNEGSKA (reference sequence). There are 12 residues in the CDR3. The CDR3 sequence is CSARRGIAEAFF. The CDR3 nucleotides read TGCAGTGCTAGACGCGGTATCGCTGAAGCTTTCTTT.

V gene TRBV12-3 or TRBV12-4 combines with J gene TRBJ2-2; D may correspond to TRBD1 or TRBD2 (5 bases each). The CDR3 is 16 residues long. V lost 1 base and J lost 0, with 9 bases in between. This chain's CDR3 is CASSLEWDPNTGELFF. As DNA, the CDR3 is TGTGCCAGCAGTTTAGAATGGGACCCGAACACCGGGGAGCTGTTTTTT.

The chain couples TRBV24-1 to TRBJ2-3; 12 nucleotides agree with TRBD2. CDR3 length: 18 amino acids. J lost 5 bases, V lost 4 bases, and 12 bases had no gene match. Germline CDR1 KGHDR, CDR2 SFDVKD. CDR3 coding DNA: TGTGCCACCAGTGACCCCGGACTAGCGGGGCCGAAGGGAGATACGCAGTATTTT. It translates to CATSDPGLAGPKGDTQYF.

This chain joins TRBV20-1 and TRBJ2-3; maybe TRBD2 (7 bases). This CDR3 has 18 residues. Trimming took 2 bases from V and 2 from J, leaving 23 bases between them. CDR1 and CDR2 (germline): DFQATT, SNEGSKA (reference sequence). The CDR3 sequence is CSARLPLRGPTITDTQYF. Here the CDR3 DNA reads TGCAGTGCTAGACTCCCTTTGCGGGGGCCCACCATCACAGATACGCAGTATTTT.

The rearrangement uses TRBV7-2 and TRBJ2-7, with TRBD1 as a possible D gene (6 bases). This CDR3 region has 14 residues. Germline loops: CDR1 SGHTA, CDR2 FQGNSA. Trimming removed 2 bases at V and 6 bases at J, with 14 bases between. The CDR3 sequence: CASSLKGDPGEQYF. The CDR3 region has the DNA TGTGCCAGCAGCTTAAAGGGGGACCCTGGCGAGCAGTACTTC.

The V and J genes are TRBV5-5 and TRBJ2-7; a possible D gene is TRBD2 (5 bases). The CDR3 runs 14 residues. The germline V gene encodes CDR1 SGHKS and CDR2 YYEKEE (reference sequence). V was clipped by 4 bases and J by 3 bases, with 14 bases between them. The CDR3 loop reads CASSAVGGGYEQYF. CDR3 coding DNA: TGTGCCAGCAGCGCCGTAGGAGGTGGCTACGAGCAGTACTTC.

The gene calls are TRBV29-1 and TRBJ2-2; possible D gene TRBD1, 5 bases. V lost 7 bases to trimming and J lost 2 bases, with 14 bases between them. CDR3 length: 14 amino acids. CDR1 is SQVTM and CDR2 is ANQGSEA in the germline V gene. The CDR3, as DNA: TGCAGCGCCAGAACGGACACAAACACCGGGGAGCTGTTTTTT. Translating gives CSARTDTNTGELFF.

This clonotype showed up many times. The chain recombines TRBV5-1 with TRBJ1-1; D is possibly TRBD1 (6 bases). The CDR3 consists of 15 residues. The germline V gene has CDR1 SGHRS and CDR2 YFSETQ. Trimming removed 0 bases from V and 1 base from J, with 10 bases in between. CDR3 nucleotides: TGCGCCAGCAGCTTGGCAGGACAGACGAACACTGAAGCTTTCTTT. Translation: CASSLAGQTNTEAFF.

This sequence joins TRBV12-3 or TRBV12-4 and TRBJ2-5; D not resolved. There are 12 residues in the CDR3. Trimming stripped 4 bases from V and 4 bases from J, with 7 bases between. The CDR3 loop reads CASSSTRETQYF. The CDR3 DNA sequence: TGTGCCAGCAGTTCAACTCGAGAGACCCAGTACTTC.

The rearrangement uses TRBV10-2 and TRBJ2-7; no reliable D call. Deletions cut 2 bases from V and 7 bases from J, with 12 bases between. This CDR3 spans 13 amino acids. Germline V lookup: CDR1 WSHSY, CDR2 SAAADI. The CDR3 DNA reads TGCGCCAGCAGTGAGGCGAGTCTGGGAGAGCAGTACTTC. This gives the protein CASSEASLGEQYF.

The CDR3 spells CASSRPSANYGYTF. The CDR3 DNA is TGTGCCAGCAGCAGGCCCAGTGCTAACTATGGCTACACCTTC. V gene TRBV12-3 or TRBV12-4 combines with J gene TRBJ1-2; D gene uncertain. The CDR3 extends over 14 amino acids. V was shortened by 6 bases and J by 0 bases, with 11 bases between the two germline ends.

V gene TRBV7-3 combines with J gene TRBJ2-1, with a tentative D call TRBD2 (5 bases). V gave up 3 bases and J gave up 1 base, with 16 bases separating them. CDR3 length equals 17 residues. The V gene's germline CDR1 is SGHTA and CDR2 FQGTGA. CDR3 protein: CASSFSAGRGSYNEQFF. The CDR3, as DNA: TGTGCCAGCAGCTTCTCCGCTGGACGGGGTTCCTACAATGAGCAGTTCTTC.

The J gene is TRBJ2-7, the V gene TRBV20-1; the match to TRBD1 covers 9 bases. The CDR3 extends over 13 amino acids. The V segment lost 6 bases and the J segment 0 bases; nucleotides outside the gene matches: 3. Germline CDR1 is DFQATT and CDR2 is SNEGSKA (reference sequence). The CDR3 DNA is TGCAGTGCCGGGACAGGGAGCTCCTACGAGCAGTACTTC. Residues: CSAGTGSSYEQYF.

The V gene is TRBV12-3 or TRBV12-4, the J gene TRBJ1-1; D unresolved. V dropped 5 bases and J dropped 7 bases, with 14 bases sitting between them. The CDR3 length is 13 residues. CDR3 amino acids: CASSPAALFEAFF. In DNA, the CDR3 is TGTGCCAGCAGTCCAGCCGCGCTCTTTGAAGCTTTCTTT.

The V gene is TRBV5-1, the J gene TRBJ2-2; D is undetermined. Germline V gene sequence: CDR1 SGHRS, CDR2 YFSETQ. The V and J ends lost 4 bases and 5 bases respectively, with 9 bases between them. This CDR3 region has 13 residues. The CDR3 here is CASSTVTTGELFF. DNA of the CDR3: TGCGCCAGCAGCACGGTTACTACCGGGGAGCTGTTTTTT.

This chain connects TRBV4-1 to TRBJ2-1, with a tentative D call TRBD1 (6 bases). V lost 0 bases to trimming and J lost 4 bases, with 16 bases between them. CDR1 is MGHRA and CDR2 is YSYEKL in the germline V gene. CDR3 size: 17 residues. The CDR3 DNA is TGCGCCAGCAGCCAAGATCCCCAGGGGATCCTTTACAATGAGCAGTTCTTC. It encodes CASSQDPQGILYNEQFF.

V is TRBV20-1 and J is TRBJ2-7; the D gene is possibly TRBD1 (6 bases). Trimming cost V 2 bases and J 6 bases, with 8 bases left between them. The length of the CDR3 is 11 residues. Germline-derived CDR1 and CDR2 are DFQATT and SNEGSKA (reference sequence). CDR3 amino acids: CSARTGLEQYF. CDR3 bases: TGCAGTGCTAGAACAGGGCTCGAGCAGTACTTC.

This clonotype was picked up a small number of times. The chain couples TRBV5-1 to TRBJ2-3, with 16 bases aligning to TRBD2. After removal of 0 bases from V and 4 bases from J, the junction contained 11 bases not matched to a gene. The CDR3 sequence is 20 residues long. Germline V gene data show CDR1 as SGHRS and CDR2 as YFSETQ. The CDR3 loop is CASSLETGTSGGARADTQYF. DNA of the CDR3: TGCGCCAGCAGCTTGGAAACCGGGACTAGCGGGGGGGCGCGAGCAGATACGCAGTATTTT.